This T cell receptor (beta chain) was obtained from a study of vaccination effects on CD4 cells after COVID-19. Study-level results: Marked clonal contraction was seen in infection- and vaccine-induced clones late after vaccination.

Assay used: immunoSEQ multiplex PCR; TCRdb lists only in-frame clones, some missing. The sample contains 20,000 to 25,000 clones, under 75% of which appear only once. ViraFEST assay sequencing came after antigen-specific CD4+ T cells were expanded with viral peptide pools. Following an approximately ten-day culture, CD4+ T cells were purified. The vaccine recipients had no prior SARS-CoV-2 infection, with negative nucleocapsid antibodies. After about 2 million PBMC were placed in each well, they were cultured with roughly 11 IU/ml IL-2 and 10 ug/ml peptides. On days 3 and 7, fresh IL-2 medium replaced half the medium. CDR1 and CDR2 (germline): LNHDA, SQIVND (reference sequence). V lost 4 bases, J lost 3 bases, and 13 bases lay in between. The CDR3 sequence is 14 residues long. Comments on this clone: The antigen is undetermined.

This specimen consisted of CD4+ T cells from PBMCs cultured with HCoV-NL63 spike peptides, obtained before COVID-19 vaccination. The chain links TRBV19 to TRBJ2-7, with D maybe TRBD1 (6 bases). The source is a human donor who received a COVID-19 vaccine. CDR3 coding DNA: TGTGCCAGTAGTAGGCAGGGGCTCGACTACGAGCAGTACTTC. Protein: CASSRQGLDYEQYF.